Below are 17 T cell receptor beta chains sequenced from a single sample in a study of blood T cell repertoires in COVID-19. Libraries were prepared by immunoSEQ multiplex PCR; TCRdb keeps only in-frame clonotypes and omits some of them. The sample holds about 220,000 clones, roughly 80% seen once. The specimen was PBMCs or T cells enriched from blood (not recorded which). The receptors were sampled from a woman in her thirties or forties with acute COVID-19.

In this sample, this clone turned up once. J is TRBJ2-3 and V is TRBV5-4; 11 bases agree with TRBD2. The CDR3 has 16 residues. With 1 base clipped from V and 6 bases from J, the junction kept 7 bases outside the gene matches. Germline V lookup: CDR1 SGHNT, CDR2 YYREEE (reference sequence). The CDR3 bases are TGTGCCAGCAGCTTGATTAGCGGGGGGGCAGGGGATACGCAGTATTTT. Protein sequence: CASSLISGGAGDTQYF. The whole variable domain, filled in from reference TRBV5-4 and TRBJ2-3, reads ETGVTQSPTHLIKTRGQQVTLRCSSQSGHNTVSWYQQALGQGPQFIFQYYREEENGRGNFPPRFSGLQFPNYSSELNVNALELDDSALYLCASSLISGGAGDTQYFGPGTRLTVL.

This chain connects TRBV25-1 to TRBJ1-2, with 8 positions matching TRBD1. In germline, CDR1 is MGHDK, CDR2 SYGVNS. V was pared by 1 base and J by 8 bases, with 12 bases of the junction left unmatched. The CDR3 covers 16 residues. The CDR3 DNA reads TGTGCCAGCAGTGAATTGGAGGGGGGACAGGTGAAAGGCTACACCTTC. It codes for CASSELEGGQVKGYTF.

The V call is TRBV30, the J call TRBJ2-4, with 7 bases identical to TRBD2. J gave up 9 bases and V 3 bases, and 5 bases lay outside the gene matches. Germline V gene sequence: CDR1 GTSNPN, CDR2 SVGIG (reference sequence). The CDR3 length is 12 residues. The CDR3 reads CAWRERGGIQYF. CDR3 coding DNA: TGTGCCTGGAGGGAGCGCGGGGGCATTCAGTACTTC.

This chain uses TRBV15 with TRBJ1-3; D uncertain. V shed 3 bases and J shed 0 bases, with 12 bases lying between them. This CDR3 comprises 16 residues. Germline V gene lookup returns CDR1 LNHNV and CDR2 YYDKDF (reference sequence). The CDR3 sequence is CATSREDSLSGNTIYF. As DNA, the CDR3 is TGTGCCACCAGCAGGGAGGACTCCCTCTCTGGAAACACCATATATTTT.

The rearrangement links TRBV11-2 to TRBJ2-1; TRBD2 aligns across 8 bases. CDR3 length equals 17 residues. The trim removed 3 bases at V and 16 bases at J, leaving 23 bases unmatched. Germline V gene sequence: CDR1 SGHAT, CDR2 FQNNGV. In DNA form, the CDR3 reads TGTGCCAGCAGCTTCGGACTCCTAACCGGGGGGGGATGGGTAGGCTTCTTC. This translates into CASSFGLLTGGGWVGFF.

The V call is TRBV7-9, the J call TRBJ2-5; 7 bases line up with TRBD1. The germline V gene has CDR1 SEHNR and CDR2 FQNEAQ (reference sequence). Trimming at V came to 0 bases and at J to 5 bases, leaving 3 bases not matched to a gene. This CDR3 is built from 14 residues. In DNA, the CDR3 is TGTGCCAGCAGCTTAGCTTCGACAGGGGAGACCCAGTACTTC. Protein: CASSLASTGETQYF.

The chain combines TRBV30 with TRBJ1-1; D is perhaps TRBD1 (5 bases). This CDR3 has 12 amino acids. Looked up from germline, CDR1 is GTSNPN and CDR2 is SVGIG (reference sequence). The CDR3 spells CGGGEWGTEAFF. As DNA, the CDR3 is TGTGGGGGCGGGGAATGGGGCACTGAAGCTTTCTTT. Full variable domain (remainder filled in from reference TRBV30 and TRBJ1-1): SQTIHQWPATLVQPVGSPLSLECTVEGTSNPNLYWYRQAAGRGLQLLFYSVGIGQISSEVPQNLSASRPQDRQFILSSKKLLLSDSGFYLCGGGEWGTEAFFGQGTRLTVV.

DNA for the CDR3: TGTGCCAGCAGCCCAGCGGACACCGGGGAGCTGTTTTTT. Its protein product is CASSPADTGELFF. The J gene is TRBJ2-2, the V gene TRBV7-3; tentative D call: TRBD2 (5 bases). The CDR3 has 13 amino acids. V was clipped by 5 bases and J by 3 bases, with 7 bases between them. The germline V gene encodes CDR1 SGHTA and CDR2 FQGTGA.

The chain has TRBV20-1 and TRBJ2-3; D might be TRBD2 (7 bases). This CDR3 has 17 residues. Looked up from germline, CDR1 is DFQATT and CDR2 is SNEGSKA (reference sequence). Trimming took off 3 bases at V and 1 base at J, with 20 bases between the two ends. The CDR3 sequence is CSASPLGGGGRTDTQYF. DNA for the CDR3: TGCAGTGCTAGTCCCCTTGGGGGGGGCGGACGCACAGATACGCAGTATTTT.

The gene calls are TRBV27 and TRBJ1-1, with TRBD1 matching 7 bases. J lost 1 base, V lost 5 bases, and 7 bases had no gene match. The CDR3 contains 15 residues. CDR1 is MNHEY and CDR2 is SMNVEV in the germline V gene (reference sequence). CDR3 sequence: CASSISGTANTEAFF. In DNA, the CDR3 is TGTGCCAGCAGTATCTCCGGGACAGCGAACACTGAAGCTTTCTTT.

This clone was counted a few times. Other DNA variants within this sample encode the same CDR3. V usage is TRBV6-5 and J usage is TRBJ1-1; D remains ambiguous. Germline values: CDR1 MNHEY, CDR2 SVGAGI. V lost 0 bases to trimming and J lost 0 bases, with 2 bases between them. The CDR3 has 13 residues. CDR3 in amino acids: CASSYSMNTEAFF. The CDR3 bases are TGTGCCAGCAGTTACTCTATGAACACTGAAGCTTTCTTT.

The genes are TRBV5-8 and TRBJ2-1; no clear D gene. The CDR3 is made up of 13 amino acids. The V gene's germline CDR1 is SGHTS and CDR2 YDEGEE. V was clipped by 5 bases and J by 3 bases, with 9 bases between them. The CDR3 DNA is TGTGCCAGCAGAAAGTCTATCTACAATGAGCAGTTCTTC. This gives the protein CASRKSIYNEQFF.

This clone appeared a single time. The V call is TRBV5-1, the J call TRBJ2-2, with 8 positions matching TRBD1. Germline loops: CDR1 SGHRS, CDR2 YFSETQ. The junction had 2 bases not matched to a gene; V was cut back by 4 bases and J by 6 bases. The CDR3 length is 13 residues. The CDR3 DNA reads as TGCGCCAGCAGCACACAGGGGGCCGGGGAGCTGTTTTTT. It codes for CASSTQGAGELFF. The full variable domain, with the rest looked up from reference TRBV5-1 and TRBJ2-2, is KAGVTQTPRYLIKTRGQQVTLSCSPISGHRSVSWYQQTPGQGLQFLFEYFSETQRNKGNFPGRFSGRQFSNSRSEMNVSTLELGDSALYLCASSTQGAGELFFGEGSRLTVL.

V usage is TRBV27 and J usage is TRBJ1-6; no firm D call. The germline V gene encodes CDR1 MNHEY and CDR2 SMNVEV (reference sequence). The CDR3 contains 15 residues. Deletions cut 4 bases from V and 9 bases from J, with 16 bases between. The chain's CDR3 is CASSSRQVFSSPLHF. The CDR3 DNA follows: TGTGCCAGCAGTTCCCGACAAGTCTTCAGTTCACCCCTCCACTTT.

The chain joins TRBV28 to TRBJ2-3, with D tentatively TRBD2 (6 bases). There are 19 residues in the CDR3. Germline CDR1 MDHEN, CDR2 SYDVKM. Trimming left V 5 bases short and J 0 bases short, with 24 bases between. The CDR3 loop reads CASSTTSIGVAGSTDTQYF. The DNA of the CDR3 is TGTGCCAGCAGTACAACTAGCATCGGTGTGGCGGGAAGCACAGATACGCAGTATTTT.

The chain has TRBV19 and TRBJ2-7, with TRBD2 matching over 12 bases. The CDR3 is 16 amino acids. The V gene's germline CDR1 is LNHDA and CDR2 SQIVND (reference sequence). J lost 12 bases, V lost 4 bases, and 16 bases had no gene match. The CDR3 DNA follows: TGTGCCAGTAGTACAGGAGGACTAGCGGGAACCAGAGTTCTGTACTTC. This sequence encodes CASSTGGLAGTRVLYF.

Turning to this clone: The junction shows a germline mismatch at one end, possibly a read error. The chain employs TRBV4-2 and TRBJ2-2; D may be TRBD2 (6 bases). This CDR3 has 19 residues. Germline V lookup: CDR1 LGHNA, CDR2 YNFKEQ. CDR3 nucleotides: TGTGCCAGCAGTCAAGAAGGAGGGTACGGGAGTAAACGTTCCGGGGAGCTGTTTTTT. Its protein product is CASSQEGGYGSKRSGELFF.